This T cell receptor beta chain was documented in a study of glioma-infiltrating T cells after dendritic cell vaccination. Study as a whole: The vaccine used monocyte-derived dendritic cells pulsed overnight with autologous tumor lysate.

Stated time point: after dendritic cell vaccination, including at tumor progression/relapse. V shed 4 bases and J shed 3 bases, with 15 bases lying between them. The CDR3 spans 16 residues. Germline assignment: CDR1 MNHEY and CDR2 SVGAGI. TCRB CDR3 was amplified from 2 ug genomic DNA or less. Data came from immunoSEQ multiplex PCR; TCRdb stores just in-frame clones and leaves some out. The data hold roughly 87,000 clones, with about four fifths observed a single time. This clone has just one count. Source: blood, taken after dendritic cell vaccination. The V call is TRBV6-5, the J call TRBJ2-2; D may be TRBD1 (6 bases). The sequence was collected from a human donor with glioblastoma. The CDR3 spells CASSFYPPGDTGELFF. The CDR3 DNA is TGTGCCAGCAGTTTTTACCCACCAGGGGACACCGGGGAGCTGTTTTTT.